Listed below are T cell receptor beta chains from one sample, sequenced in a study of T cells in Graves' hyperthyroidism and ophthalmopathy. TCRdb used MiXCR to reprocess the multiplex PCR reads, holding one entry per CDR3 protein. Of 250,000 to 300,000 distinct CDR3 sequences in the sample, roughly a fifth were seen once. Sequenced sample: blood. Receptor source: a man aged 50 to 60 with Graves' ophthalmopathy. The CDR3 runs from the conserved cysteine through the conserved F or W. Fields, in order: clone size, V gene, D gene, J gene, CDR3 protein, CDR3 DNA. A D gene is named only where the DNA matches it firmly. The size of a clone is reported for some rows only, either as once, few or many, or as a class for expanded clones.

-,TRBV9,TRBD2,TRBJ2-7,CASSVGPSGTAYEQYF,TGTGCCAGCAGCGTAGGTCCTAGCGGGACTGCCTACGAGCAGTACTTC
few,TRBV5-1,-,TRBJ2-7,CASGSRQGSYEQYF,TGCGCCAGCGGGTCCAGGCAGGGGTCCTACGAGCAGTACTTC
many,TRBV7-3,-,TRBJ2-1,CASSRSAGSSYNEQFF,TGTGCCAGCAGCCGCAGTGCGGGCAGCTCCTACAATGAGCAGTTCTTC
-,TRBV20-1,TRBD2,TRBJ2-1,CSASAGTSGRTYNEQFF,TGCAGTGCTAGCGCAGGGACTAGCGGGAGGACCTACAATGAGCAGTTCTTC
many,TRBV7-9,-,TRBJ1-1,CASSRETGSNTEAFF,TGTGCCAGCAGCCGAGAGACAGGCTCGAACACTGAAGCTTTCTTT
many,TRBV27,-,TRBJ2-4,CASGDAVAKNIQYF,TGTGCCAGCGGGGACGCGGTAGCCAAAAACATTCAGTACTTC
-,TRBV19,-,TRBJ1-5,CASSTSPGFNQPQHF,TGTGCCAGTAGTACCTCCCCAGGGTTCAATCAGCCCCAGCATTTT
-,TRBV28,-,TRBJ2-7,CASRTSKAGNYEQYF,TGTGCCAGCAGGACCTCTAAGGCGGGGAATTACGAGCAGTACTTC
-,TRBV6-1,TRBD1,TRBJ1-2,CASTTTTGQGVGGYTF,TGTGCCAGCACCACGACCACCGGACAGGGGGTCGGTGGCTACACCTTC
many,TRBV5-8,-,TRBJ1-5,CASTPGARVNQPQHF,TGTGCCAGCACCCCAGGGGCCAGGGTGAATCAGCCCCAGCATTTT
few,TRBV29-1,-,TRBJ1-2,CSVEAGRSYGYTF,TGCAGCGTTGAAGCAGGGCGGAGCTATGGCTACACCTTC
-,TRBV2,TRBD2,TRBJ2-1,CASEEGGTSGHYNEQFF,TGTGCCAGCGAGGAGGGGGGGACTAGCGGACATTACAATGAGCAGTTCTTC
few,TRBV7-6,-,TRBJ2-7,CASSLRGGREYEQYF,TGTGCCAGCAGCCTTAGGGGAGGCCGTGAGTACGAGCAGTACTTC
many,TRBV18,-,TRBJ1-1,CASSPNTPRANTEAFF,TGTGCCAGCTCACCGAATACTCCCAGGGCTAACACTGAAGCTTTCTTT
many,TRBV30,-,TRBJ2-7,CAWSKDFGYEQYF,TGTGCCTGGAGTAAGGACTTTGGCTACGAGCAGTACTTC
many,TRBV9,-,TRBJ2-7,CASSVGATDFHYEQYF,TGTGCCAGCAGCGTAGGGGCTACGGACTTTCACTACGAGCAGTACTTC
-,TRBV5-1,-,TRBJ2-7,CASSSQGIRTYEQYF,TGCGCCAGCAGCTCGCAGGGTATCCGAACCTACGAGCAGTACTTC
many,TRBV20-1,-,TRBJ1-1,CSASTDGNTEAFF,TGCAGTGCTAGTACGGACGGGAACACTGAAGCTTTCTTT
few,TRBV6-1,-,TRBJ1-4,CASQQGNNEKLFF,TGTGCCAGCCAACAGGGCAATAATGAAAAACTGTTTTTT
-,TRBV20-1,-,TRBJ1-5,CSARDPSRGDNQPQHF,TGCAGTGCTAGAGACCCATCGAGGGGTGACAATCAGCCCCAGCATTTT
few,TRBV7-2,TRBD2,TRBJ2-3,CASSPRRQLAGAPDTQYF,TGTGCCAGCAGCCCCAGGAGACAGCTAGCGGGAGCCCCAGATACGCAGTATTTT
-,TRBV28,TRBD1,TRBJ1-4,CASRGDRGSNEKLFF,TGTGCCAGCAGGGGGGACAGGGGATCGAATGAAAAACTGTTTTTT
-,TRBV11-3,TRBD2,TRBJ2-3,CASSLDPAGGLDTQYF,TGTGCCAGCAGCTTAGATCCAGCGGGAGGGTTAGATACGCAGTATTTT
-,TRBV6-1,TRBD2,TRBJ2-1,CASSELGGGGEQFF,TGTGCCAGCAGTGAATTGGGCGGGGGGGGAGAGCAGTTCTTC
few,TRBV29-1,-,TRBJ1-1,CSVGNRDPFDTEAFF,TGCAGCGTAGGTAACCGGGACCCCTTTGACACTGAAGCTTTCTTT
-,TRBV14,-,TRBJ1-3,CASSQYQTSGNTIYF,TGTGCCAGCAGCCAATACCAGACCTCTGGAAACACCATATATTTT
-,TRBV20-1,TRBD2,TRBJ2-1,CSAPRAAGASNEQFF,TGCAGTGCCCCCCGGGCGGCGGGAGCTAGCAATGAGCAGTTCTTC
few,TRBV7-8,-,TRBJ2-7,CASSLGSAGVTYEQYF,TGTGCCAGCAGCTTAGGGTCGGCAGGGGTTACCTACGAGCAGTACTTC
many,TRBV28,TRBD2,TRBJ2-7,CATLRGLAGVDEQYF,TGTGCCACATTAAGGGGACTAGCGGGAGTCGACGAGCAGTACTTC
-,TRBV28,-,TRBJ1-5,CASSLSGGRRQPQHF,TGTGCCAGCAGTTTATCGGGGGGCCGGAGGCAGCCCCAGCATTTT
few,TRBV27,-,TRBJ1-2,CASGIAGSNYGYTF,TGTGCCAGCGGGATAGCAGGGTCTAACTATGGCTACACCTTC
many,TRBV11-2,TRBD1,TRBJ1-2,CASSPQQGASYGYTF,TGTGCCAGCAGCCCACAACAGGGGGCGAGTTATGGCTACACCTTC
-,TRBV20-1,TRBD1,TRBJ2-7,CSALTRDSYYEQYF,TGCAGTGCGCTTACCAGGGACAGCTACTACGAGCAGTACTTC
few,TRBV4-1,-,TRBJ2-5,CASSQVRVETQYF,TGCGCCAGCAGCCAAGTGAGGGTAGAGACCCAGTACTTC
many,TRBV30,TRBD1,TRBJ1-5,CAWSAGQVNQPQHF,TGTGCCTGGAGTGCGGGACAGGTCAATCAGCCCCAGCATTTT
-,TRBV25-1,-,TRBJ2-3,CASSMEMAGKADTQYF,TGTGCCAGCAGCATGGAAATGGCCGGGAAGGCAGATACGCAGTATTTT
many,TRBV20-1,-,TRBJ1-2,CSAPPGDTNYGYTF,TGCAGTGCTCCTCCCGGGGACACTAACTATGGCTACACCTTC
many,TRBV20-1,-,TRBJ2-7,CSASEGLLYEQYF,TGCAGTGCATCAGAGGGGCTACTCTACGAGCAGTACTTC
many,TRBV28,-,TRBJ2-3,CASSLERSTGTDTQYF,TGTGCCAGCAGTTTAGAGAGGAGCACGGGCACAGATACGCAGTATTTT
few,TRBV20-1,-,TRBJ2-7,CSARDHETLEGQYF,TGCAGTGCTAGAGATCACGAGACCTTGGAAGGGCAGTACTTC
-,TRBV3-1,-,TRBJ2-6,CASSRGRFSGANVLTF,TGTGCCAGCAGCCGCGGACGGTTCTCTGGGGCCAACGTCCTGACTTTC
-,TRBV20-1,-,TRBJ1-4,CSARESGFNEKLFF,TGCAGTGCTAGAGAGTCAGGTTTTAATGAAAAACTGTTTTTT
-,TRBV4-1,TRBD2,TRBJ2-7,CASSQVAGGTEQYF,TGCGCCAGCAGCCAAGTAGCGGGAGGGACCGAGCAGTACTTC
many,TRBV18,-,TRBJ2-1,CASSPNSYNEQFF,TGTGCCAGCTCACCGAACTCCTACAATGAGCAGTTCTTC
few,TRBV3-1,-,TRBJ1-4,CASSQVSGAFDEKLFF,TGTGCCAGCAGCCAAGTATCTGGGGCATTTGATGAAAAACTGTTTTTT
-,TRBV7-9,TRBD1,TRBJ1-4,CASSLGQGAATNEKLFF,TGTGCCAGCAGCTTAGGACAGGGGGCCGCAACTAATGAAAAACTGTTTTTT
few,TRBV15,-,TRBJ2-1,CATSRDPLAGHNEQFF,TGTGCCACCAGCAGAGATCCACTAGCAGGCCACAATGAGCAGTTCTTC
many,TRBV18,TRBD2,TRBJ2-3,CASSRTAGTTDTQYF,TGTGCCAGCTCAAGAACAGCGGGGACTACAGATACGCAGTATTTT
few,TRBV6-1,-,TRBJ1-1,CASRPGFNTEAFF,TGTGCCAGCAGGCCGGGGTTTAACACTGAAGCTTTCTTT
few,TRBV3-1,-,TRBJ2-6,CASSQVGSGANVLTF,TGTGCCAGCAGCCAAGTAGGCTCTGGGGCCAACGTCCTGACTTTC
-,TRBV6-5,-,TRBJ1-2,CASSYDSTGHGYTF,TGTGCCAGCAGTTATGATTCAACAGGTCATGGCTACACCTTC
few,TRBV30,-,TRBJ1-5,CAWSVGVREYSNQPQHF,TGTGCCTGGAGTGTGGGGGTAAGGGAGTATAGCAATCAGCCCCAGCATTTT